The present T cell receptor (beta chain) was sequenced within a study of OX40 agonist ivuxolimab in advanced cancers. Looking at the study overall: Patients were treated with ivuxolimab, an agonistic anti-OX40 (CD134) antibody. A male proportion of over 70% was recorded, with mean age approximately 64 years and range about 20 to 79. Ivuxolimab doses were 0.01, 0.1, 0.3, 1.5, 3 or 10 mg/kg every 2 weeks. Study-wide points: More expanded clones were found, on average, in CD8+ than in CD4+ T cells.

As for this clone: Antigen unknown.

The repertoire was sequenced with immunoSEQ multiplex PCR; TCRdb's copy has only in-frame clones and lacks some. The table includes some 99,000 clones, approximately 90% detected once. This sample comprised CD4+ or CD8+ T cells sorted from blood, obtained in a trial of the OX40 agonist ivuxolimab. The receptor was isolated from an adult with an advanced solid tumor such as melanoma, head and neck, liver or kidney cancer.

The CDR3 sequence is CASSQDGRVGSPLHF. In DNA, the CDR3 is TGCGCCAGCAGCCAAGATGGAAGGGTTGGTTCACCCCTCCACTTT. The chain carries TRBV4-3 and TRBJ1-6; D gene ambiguous. CDR3 length: 15 residues. Germline assignment: CDR1 LGHNA and CDR2 YSLEER. Trimming left V 0 bases short and J 9 bases short, with 12 bases between.